This section outlines one T cell receptor (beta chain) sequence together with its context. The antigen is unknown. Assay used: immunoSEQ multiplex PCR; TCRdb lists only in-frame clones, some missing. Counted here are 28,000 or so clones, 83% occurring once; the ten biggest clones make up 1.4% to 1.5%. V was trimmed by 5 bases and J by 8 bases, leaving 16 bases between them. In germline, CDR1 is SGHNT, CDR2 YENEEA. There are 14 residues in the CDR3. Antigen-specific CD4+ T cells expanded by the ViraFEST assay with viral peptide pools were then sequenced. Culturing for ten to eleven days preceded CD4+ T cell isolation. The vaccine given was either BNT162b2 or mRNA-1273, in two doses. A density of about 2.2 million PBMC per well was used; these cells were cultured with around 11 IU/ml IL-2 and approximately 10 ug/ml peptides. The data are from a study of vaccination effects on CD4 cells after COVID-19. Study-level results: Clones induced by infection and by vaccine showed marked clonal contraction late after vaccination.

Specimen: CD4+ T cells from PBMCs cultured with HCoV-NL63 spike peptides, collected after COVID-19 vaccination. V is TRBV11-3 and J is TRBJ2-1; D possibly corresponds to TRBD2 (5 bases). The receptor was derived from a human donor who received a COVID-19 vaccine. Some clones in this sample may be carry-over from other donors' samples. CDR3 coding DNA: TGTGCCAGCAGCCACCGAGGGCTCGGGGATGAGCAGTTCTTC. Its protein product is CASSHRGLGDEQFF. The full variable domain, completed using reference TRBV11-3 and TRBJ2-1, is EAGVVQSPRYKIIEKKQPVAFWCNPISGHNTLYWYLQNLGQGPELLIRYENEEAVDDSQLPKDRFSAERLKGVDSTLKIQPAELGDSAVYLCASSHRGLGDEQFFGPGTRLTVL.